The entry below gives a single T cell receptor (beta chain) sequence along with its context. CDR1 is LGHNT and CDR2 is FRNRAP in the germline V gene. V lost 2 bases and J lost 2; bases outside the gene matches: 13. This CDR3 comprises 19 residues. Profiling relied on immunoSEQ multiplex PCR, and the TCRdb table lists in-frame clones only, not all of them. The repertoire includes 80,000 or so clones, about 82% of them detected once, and about 3% sits in the top ten. These data originate in a study of T cell responses to AZD1222 COVID-19 vaccine. The clonotype comes from an adult in good health. Sample: peripheral blood, taken on day 0 of AZD1222 vaccination. The gene calls are TRBV12-5 and TRBJ2-2; 8 positions agree with TRBD2. CDR3 nucleotide sequence: TGTGCTAGTGGTTTGAAGGGTCAAGCGGGAGTCCCCAACACCGGGGAGCTGTTTTTT. Translated: CASGLKGQAGVPNTGELFF.